This T cell receptor beta chain derives from a study of control samples from healthy donors and cancer patients (dated by TCRdb to 2020 to 2021). On this clone: Its cognate antigen has yet to be identified. Per-nucleotide qualities are absent, and no much larger clonotype sits a single base away.

V and J are truncated by 4 bases and 0 bases respectively, leaving an intervening sequence of 10 bases. The CDR3 contains 14 residues, cysteine and phenylalanine counted. Of the read, only the CDR3 DNA is kept; its 42 bases are in frame from base 1. CDR1 and CDR2 (SGHRS, YFSETQ) derive from the germline V gene. The library came from the immunoSEQ multiplex PCR assay. Not all clones reach the TCRdb copy of this immuneACCESS table, which keeps in-frame sequences only. Checked studies attribute under half of the gap to unresolved V genes and leave the rest unexplained. For this sample the table gives approximately 12,000 clones, of which approximately 93% were detected only once. The ten largest clones take up 25% to 30% of the sample.

The chain was built from TRBV5-1 and TRBJ1-1; TRBD1 could be the D gene, as 5 bases match. The sample was PBMCs. The TCR was taken from an older man with head and neck cancer. The nucleotide sequence is TGCGCCAGCAGCATGGGACCGATGAACACTGAAGCTTTCTTT. Its translation reads: CASSMGPMNTEAFF.